The entry below gives a single T cell receptor (beta chain) sequence along with its context. The antigen is undetermined. The V segment lost 3 bases and the J segment 6 bases; nucleotides outside the gene matches: 4. CDR1 and CDR2 from the germline V gene are SGHRS and YFSETQ. The CDR3 is 14 amino acids. This entry comes from a study of post-analysis software for immune sequencing data. Study-wide results and caveats: In patients, roughly five TRBV segments were more frequent than in controls, with TRBV5-6, TRBV5-1 and TRBV20-1 among them. When compared against controls, multiple sclerosis patients showed significantly lower normalized Chao1 diversity. Analysis by F measure revealed that same-batch samples clustered strongly together.

Researchers reported that TCR beta cDNA libraries carried unique molecular identifiers. Each sample of about 0.9 to 11 million input T cells yielded about 500,000 cDNA molecules, so each molecule approximated one T cell. Via MiXCR, TCRdb re-called the PCR reads, giving one row per CDR3 protein. Of fewer than 900,000 distinct CDR3 sequences listed, around 45% are singletons. The source material was blood. V is TRBV5-1 and J is TRBJ2-5; 11 positions agree with TRBD1. The sequence was collected from a girl between 5 and 17 years old with multiple sclerosis. CDR3 DNA sequence: TGCGCCAGCAGCTGGGACAGGGGGGCGAAGACCCAGTACTTC. Translated: CASSWDRGAKTQYF. The full variable domain, with the rest looked up from reference TRBV5-1 and TRBJ2-5, is KAGVTQTPRYLIKTRGQQVTLSCSPISGHRSVSWYQQTPGQGLQFLFEYFSETQRNKGNFPGRFSGRQFSNSRSEMNVSTLELGDSALYLCASSWDRGAKTQYFGPGTRLLVL.